This TCR beta chain derives from a study of CD8 T cells in Susac syndrome. Random hexamers served to reverse transcribe roughly 0.45 to 1 ug RNA. TCRdb reanalysed the immunoSEQ multiplex PCR reads using MiXCR and keeps one entry per CDR3 protein. The sample shows about 120,000 distinct CDR3 sequences, roughly 93% of them seen only once. This sequence was found in a human donor with multiple sclerosis. The sample was CD4+ T cells from PBMCs.

As DNA, the CDR3 is TGCGCCAGCAGCCCCCGGACAGCAGGAAACACCATATATTTT. Protein: CASSPRTAGNTIYF. The chain links TRBV5-1 to TRBJ1-3; a weak D match, TRBD1 (6 bases). Per the germline V gene, CDR1 is SGHRS and CDR2 is YFSETQ. The CDR3 totals 14 residues. V was shortened by 4 bases and J by 4 bases, with 12 bases between the two germline ends.